The 8 T cell receptor beta chains in this list originate from one sample, sequenced in a study of T cells in Graves' hyperthyroidism and ophthalmopathy (dated by TCRdb to about 2019). Receptors were amplified or captured by multiplex PCR. Reads for this sample came from an Illumina HiSeq 2000. The TCR beta CDR3 regions were amplified from RNA transcripts. The first round of RT-PCR for the TCR CDR3 was performed with the HTBI primer set and the Qiagen OneStep RT-PCR kit. TCRdb reprocessed the public reads (quality trimming at Q25 with fastp, clone calling with MiXCR) and kept in-frame beta chains. Each record represents a unique CDR3 protein, reported with the most common genes and DNA among its rows. Counted in this sample were a few hundred thousand distinct CDR3 sequences; about a sixth of them appeared once. The top ten clones comprise roughly 16% of the sample. Sequences were obtained from blood. The receptors were gathered from a woman in her forties with Graves' ophthalmopathy.

There are a few counts of this clonotype. This could be a read error, since a much larger clone is one nucleotide away. This chain uses TRBV5-1 with TRBJ2-7, with 8 positions matching TRBD2. CDR3 length: 16 amino acids. Germline lookup yields CDR1 SGHRS and CDR2 YFSETQ. CDR3 residues: CAISRNSGGNTYEQYF. The CDR3 nucleotides read TGCGCCATCAGCCGAAACAGCGGGGGAAACACCTACGAGCAGTACTTC.

This clonotype has at least ten counts. The rearrangement links TRBV7-2 to TRBJ1-1, with no clear D. Germline CDR1 is SGHTA and CDR2 is FQGNSA. This CDR3 has 12 amino acids. V dropped 3 bases and J dropped 4 bases, with 6 bases sitting between them. The CDR3 DNA is TGTGCCAGCAGCTTCGCTAGCACTGAAGCTTTCTTT. As protein: CASSFASTEAFF.

This clonotype showed up many times. The rearrangement uses TRBV27 and TRBJ2-2; TRBD2 matches 7 bases. The germline gives CDR1 MNHEY, CDR2 SMNVEV (reference sequence). The V gene end was trimmed by 6 bases and the J gene end by 2 bases; junction bases not matched to a gene: 12. The CDR3 is 17 amino acids. The DNA for the CDR3 is TGTGCCAGCAGAAAAGGAGGCGGGAGAAGCAACACCGGGGAGCTGTTTTTT. It translates to CASRKGGGRSNTGELFF.

The rearrangement uses TRBV3-1 and TRBJ1-2; no definite D call. Per the germline V gene, CDR1 is LGHDT and CDR2 is YNNKEL (reference sequence). Trimming stripped 1 base from V and 7 bases from J, with 16 bases between. The CDR3 consists of 15 residues. The CDR3 DNA sequence: TGTGCCAGCAGCCAAGGGAGCCTGGAGGCTGCTGGCTACACCTTC. It encodes CASSQGSLEAAGYTF.

This clonotype has at least ten counts. The chain links TRBV6-5 to TRBJ2-2, with 7 bases aligning to TRBD1. Germline V gene data show CDR1 as MNHEY and CDR2 as SVGAGI. The CDR3 has 14 residues. V shed 9 bases, J shed 4 bases, and the junction held 8 bases outside the gene matches. The CDR3 DNA reads TGTGCCAGTAAACCGGGACAGCTCACCGGGGAGCTGTTTTTT. It encodes CASKPGQLTGELFF.

This clonotype was recorded at least ten times. J is TRBJ1-5 and V is TRBV6-5, with TRBD1 matching over 7 bases. This CDR3 contains 14 residues. Germline values: CDR1 MNHEY, CDR2 SVGAGI. After removal of 5 bases from V and 4 bases from J, the junction contained 5 bases not matched to a gene. The CDR3 protein is CASSTDRANQPQHF. The CDR3 nucleotides read TGTGCCAGCAGTACCGACAGGGCAAATCAGCCCCAGCATTTT.

This clonotype was observed at least ten times. The J gene is TRBJ1-1, the V gene TRBV19; D unresolved. This CDR3 spans 15 amino acids. The V end was cut by 3 bases, the J end by 1 base, with 12 bases between. The germline V gene has CDR1 LNHDA and CDR2 SQIVND (reference sequence). This CDR3 is CASSISGVRNTEAFF. CDR3 nucleotides: TGTGCCAGTAGTATTTCTGGGGTGCGGAACACTGAAGCTTTCTTT.

This clonotype appeared many times. The chain carries TRBV28 and TRBJ2-2, with TRBD1 identical over 11 bases. CDR3 length: 16 amino acids. J lost 6 bases, V lost 7 bases, and 10 bases had no gene match. Per the germline V gene, CDR1 is MDHEN and CDR2 is SYDVKM. The CDR3 nucleotides are TGTGCCAGCACTCTTCCGGGACAGGGGGTCCCCGGGGAGCTGTTTTTT. Protein sequence: CASTLPGQGVPGELFF.